This T cell receptor beta chain appears in the sequencing data of a study of blood T cell repertoires in COVID-19. Overall study context: Sites across the United States, Italy and Spain contributed samples from acute and convalescent COVID-19. T cells, B-cell-depleted T cells, or PBMCs supplied cDNA or gDNA.

Original data processing: Reference gene primer amplification yielded estimated nucleated cell counts. This table comes from immunoSEQ multiplex PCR, and its TCRdb copy is limited to in-frame clones, with some not included. D and trimming come from the DNA, and the V and J calls and clone size come from that table. Of 40,000 to 65,000 clones in the sample, around 80% were seen once. The CDR3 length is 17 residues. Germline assignment: CDR1 SGHDN and CDR2 FVKESK. V gave up 4 bases and J gave up 0 bases, with 16 bases separating them. The chain employs TRBV14 and TRBJ2-1, with D possibly being TRBD1 (6 bases). The sequenced material came from peripheral blood. This TCR was recovered from a human donor in a cohort sampled during active COVID-19. The CDR3 loop is CASSPTGTWSSYNEQFF. The CDR3 region has the DNA TGTGCCAGCAGCCCGACCGGGACATGGAGCTCCTACAATGAGCAGTTCTTC.